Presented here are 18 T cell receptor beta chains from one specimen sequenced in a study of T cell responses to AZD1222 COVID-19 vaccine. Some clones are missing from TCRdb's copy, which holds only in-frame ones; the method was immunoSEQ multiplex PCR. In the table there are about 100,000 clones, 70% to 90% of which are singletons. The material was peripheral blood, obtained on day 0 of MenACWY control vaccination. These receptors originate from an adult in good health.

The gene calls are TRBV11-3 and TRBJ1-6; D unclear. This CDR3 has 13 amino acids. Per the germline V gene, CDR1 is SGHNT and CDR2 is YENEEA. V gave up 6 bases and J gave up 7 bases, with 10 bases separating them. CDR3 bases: TGTGCCAGCAGTCCTAACATCAATTCACCCCTCCACTTT. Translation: CASSPNINSPLHF. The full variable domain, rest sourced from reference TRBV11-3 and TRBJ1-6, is EAGVVQSPRYKIIEKKQPVAFWCNPISGHNTLYWYLQNLGQGPELLIRYENEEAVDDSQLPKDRFSAERLKGVDSTLKIQPAELGDSAVYLCASSPNINSPLHFGNGTRLTVT.

The CDR3 nucleotides are TGCGCCAGCAGCCAAGACGCAGGGGGCATTTCACCCCTCCACTTT. This sequence encodes CASSQDAGGISPLHF. The rearrangement joins TRBV4-3 to TRBJ1-6, with 8 nucleotides matching TRBD1. The CDR3 consists of 15 residues. J gave up 9 bases and V 0 bases, and 4 bases lay outside the gene matches. Germline CDR1 is LGHNA and CDR2 is YSLEER.

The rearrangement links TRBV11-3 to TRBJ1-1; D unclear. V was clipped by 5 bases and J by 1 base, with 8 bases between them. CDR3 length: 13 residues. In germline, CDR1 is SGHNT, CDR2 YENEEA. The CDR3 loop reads CASSAAENTEAFF. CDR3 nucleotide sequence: TGTGCCAGCAGCGCGGCCGAGAACACTGAAGCTTTCTTT.

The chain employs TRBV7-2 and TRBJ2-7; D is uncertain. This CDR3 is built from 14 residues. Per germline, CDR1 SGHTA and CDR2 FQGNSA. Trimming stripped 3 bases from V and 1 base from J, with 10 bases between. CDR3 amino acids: CASSFGPRSYEQYF. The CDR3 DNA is TGTGCCAGCAGCTTTGGCCCACGATCCTACGAGCAGTACTTC.

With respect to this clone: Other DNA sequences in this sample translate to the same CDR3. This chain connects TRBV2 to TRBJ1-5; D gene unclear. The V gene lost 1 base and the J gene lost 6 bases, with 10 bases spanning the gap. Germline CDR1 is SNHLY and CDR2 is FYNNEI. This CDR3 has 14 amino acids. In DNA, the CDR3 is TGTGCCAGCAGTGAAGGTCAGGAGGGTCAGCCCCAGCATTTT. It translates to CASSEGQEGQPQHF.

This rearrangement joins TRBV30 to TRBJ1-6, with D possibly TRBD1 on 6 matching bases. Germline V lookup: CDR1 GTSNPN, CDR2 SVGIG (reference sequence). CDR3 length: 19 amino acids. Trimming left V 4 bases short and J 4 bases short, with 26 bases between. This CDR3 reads CAWTRRGGVYRLYNSPLHF. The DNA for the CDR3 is TGTGCCTGGACCCGAAGGGGGGGCGTATACCGCCTGTATAATTCACCCCTCCACTTT.

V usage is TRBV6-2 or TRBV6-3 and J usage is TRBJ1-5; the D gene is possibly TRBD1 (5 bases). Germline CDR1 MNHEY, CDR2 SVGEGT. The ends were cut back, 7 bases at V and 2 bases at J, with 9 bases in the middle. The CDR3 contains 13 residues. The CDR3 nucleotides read TGTGCCAGCACCCCGGGGGGCAATCAGCCCCAGCATTTT. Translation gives CASTPGGNQPQHF.

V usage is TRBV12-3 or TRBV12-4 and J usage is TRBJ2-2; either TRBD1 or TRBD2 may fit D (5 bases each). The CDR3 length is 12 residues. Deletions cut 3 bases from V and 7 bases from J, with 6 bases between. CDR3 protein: CASSLGVGELFF. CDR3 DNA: TGTGCCAGCAGTTTGGGGGTCGGGGAGCTGTTTTTT.

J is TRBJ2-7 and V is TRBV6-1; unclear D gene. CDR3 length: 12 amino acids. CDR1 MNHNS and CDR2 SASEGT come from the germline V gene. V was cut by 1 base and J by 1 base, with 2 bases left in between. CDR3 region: CASSEVSYEQYF. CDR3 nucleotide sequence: TGTGCCAGCAGTGAAGTTTCCTACGAGCAGTACTTC.

The CDR3 nucleotides are TGTGCCAGCAGTGAAGCGCTCATCATTGGCTACACCTTC. Translated: CASSEALIIGYTF. This chain links TRBV2 with TRBJ1-2; D uncertain. Germline-derived CDR1 and CDR2 are SNHLY and FYNNEI. Between the trimmed V and J ends, which lost 0 bases and 7 bases, there was a span of 9 bases. The CDR3 is 13 residues long.

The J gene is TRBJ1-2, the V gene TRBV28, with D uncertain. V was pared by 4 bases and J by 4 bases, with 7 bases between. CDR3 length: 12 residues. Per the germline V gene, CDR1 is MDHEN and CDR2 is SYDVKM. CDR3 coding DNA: TGTGCCAGCAGTTATAGTATCTATGGCTACACCTTC. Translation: CASSYSIYGYTF.

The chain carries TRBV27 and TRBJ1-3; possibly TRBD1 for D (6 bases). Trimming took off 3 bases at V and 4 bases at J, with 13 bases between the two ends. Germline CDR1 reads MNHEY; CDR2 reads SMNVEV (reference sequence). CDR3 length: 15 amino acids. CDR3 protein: CASSLSTGIGNTIYF. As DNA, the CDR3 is TGTGCCAGCAGTTTGTCAACAGGGATAGGAAACACCATATATTTT.

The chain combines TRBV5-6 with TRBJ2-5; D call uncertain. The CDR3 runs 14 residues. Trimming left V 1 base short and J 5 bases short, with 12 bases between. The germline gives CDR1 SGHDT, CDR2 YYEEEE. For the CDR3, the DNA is TGTGCCAGCAGCTTGAAAACGGTGGGGGAGACCCAGTACTTC. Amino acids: CASSLKTVGETQYF. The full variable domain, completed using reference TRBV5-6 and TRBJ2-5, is DAGVTQSPTHLIKTRGQQVTLRCSPKSGHDTVSWYQQALGQGPQFIFQYYEEEERQRGNFPDRFSGHQFPNYSSELNVNALLLGDSALYLCASSLKTVGETQYFGPGTRLLVL.

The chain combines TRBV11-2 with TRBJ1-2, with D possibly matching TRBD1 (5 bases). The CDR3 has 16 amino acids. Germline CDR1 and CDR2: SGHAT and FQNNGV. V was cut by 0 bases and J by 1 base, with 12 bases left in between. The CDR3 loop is CASSLDWGGRNYGYTF. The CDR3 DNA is TGTGCCAGCAGCTTAGATTGGGGGGGTCGTAACTATGGCTACACCTTC.

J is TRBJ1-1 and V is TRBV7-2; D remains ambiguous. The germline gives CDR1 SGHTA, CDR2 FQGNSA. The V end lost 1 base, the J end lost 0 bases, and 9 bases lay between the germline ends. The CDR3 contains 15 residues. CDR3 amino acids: CASSLGLGVNTEAFF. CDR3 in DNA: TGTGCCAGCAGCTTAGGTCTTGGGGTGAACACTGAAGCTTTCTTT.

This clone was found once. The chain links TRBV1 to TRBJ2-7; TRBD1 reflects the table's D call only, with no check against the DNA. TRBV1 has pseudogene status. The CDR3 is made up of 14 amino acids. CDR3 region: CTSSQVLSGHEQYF. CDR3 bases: TGCACCAGCAGCCAAGTCCTTTCAGGGCACGAGCAGTACTTC.

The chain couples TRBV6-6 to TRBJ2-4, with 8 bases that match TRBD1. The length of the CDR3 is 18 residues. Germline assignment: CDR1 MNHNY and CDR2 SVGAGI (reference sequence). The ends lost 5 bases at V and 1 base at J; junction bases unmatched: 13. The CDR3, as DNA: TGTGCCAGCAGTCCGCGGCCACAGGGGGGATTTGCCAAAAACATTCAGTACTTC. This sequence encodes CASSPRPQGGFAKNIQYF.

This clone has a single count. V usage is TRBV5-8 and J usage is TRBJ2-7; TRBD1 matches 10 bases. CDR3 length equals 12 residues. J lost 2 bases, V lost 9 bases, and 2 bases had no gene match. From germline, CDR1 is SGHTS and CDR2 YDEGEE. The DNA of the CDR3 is TGTGCCACCGGACAGGGGGCCTACGAGCAGTACTTC. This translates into CATGQGAYEQYF.